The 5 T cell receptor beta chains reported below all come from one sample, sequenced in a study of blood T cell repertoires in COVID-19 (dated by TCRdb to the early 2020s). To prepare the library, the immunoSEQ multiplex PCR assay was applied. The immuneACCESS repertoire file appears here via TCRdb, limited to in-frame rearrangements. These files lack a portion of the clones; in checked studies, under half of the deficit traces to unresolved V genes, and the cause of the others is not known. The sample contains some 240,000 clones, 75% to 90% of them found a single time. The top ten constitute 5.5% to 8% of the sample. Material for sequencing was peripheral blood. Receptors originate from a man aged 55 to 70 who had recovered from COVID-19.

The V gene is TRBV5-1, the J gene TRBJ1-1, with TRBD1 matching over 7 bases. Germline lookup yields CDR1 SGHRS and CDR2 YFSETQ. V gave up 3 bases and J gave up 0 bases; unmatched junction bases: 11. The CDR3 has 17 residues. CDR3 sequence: CASSSPSGQHMNTEAFF. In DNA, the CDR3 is TGCGCCAGCAGCTCCCCTTCGGGACAGCATATGAACACTGAAGCTTTCTTT.

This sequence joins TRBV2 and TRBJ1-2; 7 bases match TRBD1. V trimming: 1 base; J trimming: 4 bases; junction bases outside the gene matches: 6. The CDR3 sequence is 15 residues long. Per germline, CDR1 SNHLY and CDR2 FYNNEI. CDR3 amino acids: CASSEDRGHGYGYTF. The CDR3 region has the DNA TGTGCCAGCAGTGAAGATAGGGGGCACGGCTATGGCTACACCTTC.

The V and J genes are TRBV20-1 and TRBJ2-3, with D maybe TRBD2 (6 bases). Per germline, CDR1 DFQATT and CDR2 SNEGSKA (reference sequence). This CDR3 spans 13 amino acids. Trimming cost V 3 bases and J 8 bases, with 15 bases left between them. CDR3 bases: TGCAGTGCTAGTCGGGAGACCCATTTTACGCAGTATTTT. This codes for CSASRETHFTQYF.

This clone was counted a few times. CDR3 DNA sequence: TGTGCCAGCAGCGTCGCGGGAGGGCCCGAGACCCAGTACTTC. This encodes CASSVAGGPETQYF. V gene TRBV9 combines with J gene TRBJ2-5, with 9 positions matching TRBD2. Trimming took 2 bases from V and 5 from J; bases not matched to a gene: 4. The CDR3 extends over 14 amino acids. CDR1 and CDR2 from the germline V gene are SGDLS and YYNGEE.

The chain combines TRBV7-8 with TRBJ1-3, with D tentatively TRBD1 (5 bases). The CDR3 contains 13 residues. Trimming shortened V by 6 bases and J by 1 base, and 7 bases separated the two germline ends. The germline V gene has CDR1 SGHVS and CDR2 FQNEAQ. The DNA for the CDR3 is TGTGCCAGCAGGCAGGGATCTGGAAACACCATATATTTT. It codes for CASRQGSGNTIYF.